Listed here is a single TCR beta chain. The CDR3 loop spans 14 amino acids. V shed 1 base and J 6 bases; nucleotides not matched to a gene: 2. CDR1 is MNHEY, CDR2 SVGAGI, per germline. This sample stems from a study of blood T cell repertoires in COVID-19. The data were produced by immunoSEQ multiplex PCR, yet TCRdb's version contains in-frame clones alone and is incomplete. The sample yields about 420,000 clones, roughly 90% seen once. The sample comprised peripheral blood. The clonotype comes from a man younger than 35 with COVID-19, enrolled during active disease. This chain joins TRBV6-5 and TRBJ1-2; 10 bases fit TRBD1. CDR3 coding DNA: TGTGCCAGCAGTTACTTGGGGACAGGGGATGGCTACACCTTC. Translation gives CASSYLGTGDGYTF.